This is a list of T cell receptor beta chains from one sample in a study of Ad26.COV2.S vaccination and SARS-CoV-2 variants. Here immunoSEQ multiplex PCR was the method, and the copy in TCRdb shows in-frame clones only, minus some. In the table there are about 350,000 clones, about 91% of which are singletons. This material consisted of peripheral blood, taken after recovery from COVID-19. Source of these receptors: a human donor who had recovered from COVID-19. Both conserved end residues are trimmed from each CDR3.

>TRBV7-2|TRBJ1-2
ASRRDRGKGYT
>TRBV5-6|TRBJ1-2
ASSFRIDGYT
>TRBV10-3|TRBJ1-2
AISESGWRGGYGYT
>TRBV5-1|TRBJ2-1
ASNRAGSNEQF
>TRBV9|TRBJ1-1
ASSPLWGLDTEAF
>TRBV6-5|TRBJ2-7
ASKNPGGANEQY
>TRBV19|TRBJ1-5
ASSPEKFLTGSNQPQH
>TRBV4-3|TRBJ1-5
ASSQDLTRGNQPQH
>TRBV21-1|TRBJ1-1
ASPSGQGLQAF
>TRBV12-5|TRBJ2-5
ASGQRRGETQY
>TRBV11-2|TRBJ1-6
ASSSVLSTHSPLH
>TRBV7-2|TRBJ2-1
ASSSPGVAGANNEQF
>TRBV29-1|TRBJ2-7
SVEGTGGYEQY
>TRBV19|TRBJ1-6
AARTWDSPLH
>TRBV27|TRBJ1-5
ASKARPVSNQPQH
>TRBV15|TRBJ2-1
ATSKDSGDEQF
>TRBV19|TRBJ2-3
ASSFVTGPGTDTQY
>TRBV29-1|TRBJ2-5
SVDRPGTGGETQY
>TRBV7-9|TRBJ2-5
ASSLGTGHRQETQY
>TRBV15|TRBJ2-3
ATSRDRETGGPDTQY
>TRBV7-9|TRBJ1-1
ASSLTRTGLMNTEAF
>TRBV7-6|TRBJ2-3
ASSLRLASSTDTQY
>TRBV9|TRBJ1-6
ASSGQRGNNSPLH
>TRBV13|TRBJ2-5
ASSSGRRGVGETQY
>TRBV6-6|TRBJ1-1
ASSYSGRDTEAF
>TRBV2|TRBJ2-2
ASRLDRGNTGELF
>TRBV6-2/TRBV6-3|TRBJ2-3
ASSYVASDTQY
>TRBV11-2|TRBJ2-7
ASSLPAGSYEQY
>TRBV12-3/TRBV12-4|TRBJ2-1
ASSPKPDEQF
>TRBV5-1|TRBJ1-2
ASNRGQGNYGYT
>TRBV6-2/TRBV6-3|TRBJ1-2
ASSHDRGRSYGYT
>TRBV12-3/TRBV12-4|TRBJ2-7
ASSTRTSDEQY
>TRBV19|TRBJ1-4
ASSPGLNEKLF
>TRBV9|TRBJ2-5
ASSGSGEGETQY
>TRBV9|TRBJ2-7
ASSADTRSYEQY
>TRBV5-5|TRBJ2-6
ASSLVGYSGANVLT
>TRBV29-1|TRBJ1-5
SVVIQPQH
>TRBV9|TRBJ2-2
ASSVYTGELF
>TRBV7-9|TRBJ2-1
ASSLAANEQF
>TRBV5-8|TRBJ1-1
ASSLSGANTEAF
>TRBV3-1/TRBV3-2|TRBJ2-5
ASSLGLAKETQY
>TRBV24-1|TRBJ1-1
ATSDLPGVRDRGREDTEAF
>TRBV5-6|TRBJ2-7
ASSLADGEQY
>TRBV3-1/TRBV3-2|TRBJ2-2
ASSRRGSTGELF
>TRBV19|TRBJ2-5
ASSIGAGAQETQY
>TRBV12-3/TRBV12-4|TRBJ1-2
ASSTRGRGYT
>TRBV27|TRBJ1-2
ASCRGDSWGTNYGYT
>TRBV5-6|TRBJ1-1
ASSLSIEAF
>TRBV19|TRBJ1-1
ASSILGRGRVGTEAF
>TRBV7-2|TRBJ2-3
ASSTRQGADTQY
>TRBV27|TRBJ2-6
ASGLSVGANVLT
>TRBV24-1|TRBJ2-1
ATEATSGGSEQL
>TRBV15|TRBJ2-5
ATSRSSDRGQETQY
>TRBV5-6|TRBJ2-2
ASSPRARGNTGELF
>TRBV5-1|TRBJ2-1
ASSGTGRPYNEQF